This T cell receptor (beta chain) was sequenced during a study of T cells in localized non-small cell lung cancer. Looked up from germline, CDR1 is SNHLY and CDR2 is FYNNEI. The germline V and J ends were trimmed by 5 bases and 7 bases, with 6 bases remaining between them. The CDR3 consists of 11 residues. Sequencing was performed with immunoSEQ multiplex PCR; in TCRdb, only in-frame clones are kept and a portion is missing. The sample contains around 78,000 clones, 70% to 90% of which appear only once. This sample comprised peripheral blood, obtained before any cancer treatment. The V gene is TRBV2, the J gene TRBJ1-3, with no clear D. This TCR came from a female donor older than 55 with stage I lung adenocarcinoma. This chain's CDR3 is CASSLANTIYF. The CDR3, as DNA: TGTGCCAGCAGTTTAGCTAACACCATATATTTT.